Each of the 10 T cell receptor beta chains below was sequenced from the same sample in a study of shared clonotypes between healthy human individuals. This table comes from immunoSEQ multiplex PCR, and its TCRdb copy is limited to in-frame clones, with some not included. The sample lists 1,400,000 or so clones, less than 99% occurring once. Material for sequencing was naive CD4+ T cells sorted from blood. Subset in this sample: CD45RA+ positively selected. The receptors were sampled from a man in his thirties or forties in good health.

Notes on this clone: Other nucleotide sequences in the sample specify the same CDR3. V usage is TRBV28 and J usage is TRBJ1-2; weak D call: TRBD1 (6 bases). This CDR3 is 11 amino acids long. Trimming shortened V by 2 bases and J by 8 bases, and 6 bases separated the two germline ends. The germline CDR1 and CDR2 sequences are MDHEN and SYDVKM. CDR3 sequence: CASSLTGGYTF. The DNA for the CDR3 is TGTGCCAGCAGTTTAACAGGGGGCTACACCTTC.

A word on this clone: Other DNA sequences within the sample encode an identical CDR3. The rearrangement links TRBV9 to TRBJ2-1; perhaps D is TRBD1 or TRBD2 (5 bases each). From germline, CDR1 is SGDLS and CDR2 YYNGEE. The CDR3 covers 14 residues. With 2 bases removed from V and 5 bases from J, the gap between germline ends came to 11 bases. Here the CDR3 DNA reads TGTGCCAGCAGCGTGACTGGGGGAAACAATGAGCAGTTCTTC. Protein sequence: CASSVTGGNNEQFF.

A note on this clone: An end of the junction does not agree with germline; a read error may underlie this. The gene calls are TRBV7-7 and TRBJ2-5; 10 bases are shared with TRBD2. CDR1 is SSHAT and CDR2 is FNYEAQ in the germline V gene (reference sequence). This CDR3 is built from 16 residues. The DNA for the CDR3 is TGTGCTAGCAGCCGGTTGACTAGCGGGCCACAAGAGACCCAGTACTTC. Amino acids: CASSRLTSGPQETQYF.

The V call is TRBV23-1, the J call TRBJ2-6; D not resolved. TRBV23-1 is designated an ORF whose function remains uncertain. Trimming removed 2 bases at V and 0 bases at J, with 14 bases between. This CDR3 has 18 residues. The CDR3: CASSQTPPALSGANVLTF. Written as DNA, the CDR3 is TGCGCCAGCAGTCAAACACCTCCAGCTCTCTCTGGGGCCAACGTCCTGACTTTC.

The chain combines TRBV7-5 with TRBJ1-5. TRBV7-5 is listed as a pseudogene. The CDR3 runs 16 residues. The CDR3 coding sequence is TGTGTCAGAAGCTTACGGGCAGAGGATAGCAATCAGCCCCAGCATTTT. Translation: CVRSLRAEDSNQPQHF.

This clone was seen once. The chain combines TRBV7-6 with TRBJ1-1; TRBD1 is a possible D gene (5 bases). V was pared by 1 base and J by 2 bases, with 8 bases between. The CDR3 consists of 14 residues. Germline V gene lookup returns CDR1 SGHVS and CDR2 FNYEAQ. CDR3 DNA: TGTGCCAGCAGCTTAGTTAGGGGCAACACTGAAGCTTTCTTT. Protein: CASSLVRGNTEAFF.

CDR3 DNA: TGTGCCAGCAGCTCTAGGGGGAGTCAGCCCCAGCATTTT. The encoded protein is CASSSRGSQPQHF. This sequence joins TRBV7-9 and TRBJ1-5; D may be TRBD1 (6 bases). Germline CDR1 and CDR2: SEHNR and FQNEAQ (reference sequence). Trimming took 4 bases from V and 6 from J, leaving 10 bases between them. The CDR3 is made up of 13 amino acids.

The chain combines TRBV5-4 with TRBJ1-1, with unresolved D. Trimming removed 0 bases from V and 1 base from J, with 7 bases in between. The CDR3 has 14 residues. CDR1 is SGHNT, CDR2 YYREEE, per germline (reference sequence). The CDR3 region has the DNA TGTGCCAGCAGCTTGGAAACACCGAACACTGAAGCTTTCTTT. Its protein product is CASSLETPNTEAFF.

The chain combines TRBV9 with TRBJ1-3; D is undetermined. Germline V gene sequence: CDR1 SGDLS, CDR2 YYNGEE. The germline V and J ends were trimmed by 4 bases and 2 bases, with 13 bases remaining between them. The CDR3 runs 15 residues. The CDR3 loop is CASSPWAQAGNTIYF. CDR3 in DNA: TGTGCCAGCAGCCCCTGGGCCCAGGCTGGAAACACCATATATTTT.

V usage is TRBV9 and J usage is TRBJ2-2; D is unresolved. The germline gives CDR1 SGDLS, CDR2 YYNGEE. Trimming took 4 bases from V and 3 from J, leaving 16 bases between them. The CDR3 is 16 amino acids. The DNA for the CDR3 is TGTGCCAGCAGCCCCGATAATCCGGGTGACACCGGGGAGCTGTTTTTT. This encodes CASSPDNPGDTGELFF.